The entry below gives a single T cell receptor beta chain sequence along with its context. The same CDR3 also results from other DNA sequences found in this sample. The CDR3 extends over 14 amino acids. Germline lookup yields CDR1 SGHAT and CDR2 FQNNGV. The V and J ends lost 2 bases and 2 bases respectively, with 9 bases between them. This record belongs to a study of blood T cell repertoires in COVID-19. TCRdb's copy holds only in-frame clones and misses some; the assay was immunoSEQ multiplex PCR. The profile shows around 100,000 clones, over 75% of them singletons. Material for sequencing was peripheral blood. This receptor was obtained from a woman aged 80 or older with acute or convalescent COVID-19. The chain employs TRBV11-2 and TRBJ1-1, with D possibly matching TRBD1 (6 bases). The CDR3 DNA sequence: TGTGCCAGCAGCTTAACAGGGTTAAACACTGAAGCTTTCTTT. Protein product: CASSLTGLNTEAFF. Looking up the rest from reference TRBV11-2 and TRBJ1-1 gives the full variable domain: EAGVAQSPRYKIIEKRQSVAFWCNPISGHATLYWYQQILGQGPKLLIQFQNNGVVDDSQLPKDRFSAERLKGVDSTLKIQPAKLEDSAVYLCASSLTGLNTEAFFGQGTRLTVV.